The source of this TCR beta chain is a study of shared clonotypes between healthy human individuals. This CDR3 has 14 residues. The germline V gene has CDR1 SGHTA and CDR2 FQGNSA. V lost 1 base, J lost 4 bases, and 8 bases lay in between. Clones were sequenced by immunoSEQ multiplex PCR, and TCRdb holds only the in-frame ones, with some missing. This table holds around 720,000 clones, 73% found once. A few counts support this clone. Other DNA sequences in this sample translate to the same CDR3. This clonotype originated in a woman under 40 in good health. Material for sequencing was memory CD4+ T cells sorted from blood. Subset specified: CD45RA-negative fraction. This chain joins TRBV7-2 and TRBJ1-5, with D perhaps TRBD1 (6 bases). CDR3: CASSLEGGNQPQHF. In nucleotides, the CDR3 is TGTGCCAGCAGCTTAGAGGGGGGTAATCAGCCCCAGCATTTT.